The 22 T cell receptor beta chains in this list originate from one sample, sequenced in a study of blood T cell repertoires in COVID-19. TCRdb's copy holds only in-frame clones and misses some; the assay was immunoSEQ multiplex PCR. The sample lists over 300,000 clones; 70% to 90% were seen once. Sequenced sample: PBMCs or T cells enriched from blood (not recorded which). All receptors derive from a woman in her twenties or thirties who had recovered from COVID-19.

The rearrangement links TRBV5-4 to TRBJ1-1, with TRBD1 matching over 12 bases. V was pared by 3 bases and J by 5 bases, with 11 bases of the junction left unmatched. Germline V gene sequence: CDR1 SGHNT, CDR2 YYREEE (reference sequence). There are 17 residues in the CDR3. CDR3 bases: TGTGCCAGCAGCTCCCGGGACAGGGGGCTCGGGTGGACTGAAGCTTTCTTT. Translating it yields CASSSRDRGLGWTEAFF.

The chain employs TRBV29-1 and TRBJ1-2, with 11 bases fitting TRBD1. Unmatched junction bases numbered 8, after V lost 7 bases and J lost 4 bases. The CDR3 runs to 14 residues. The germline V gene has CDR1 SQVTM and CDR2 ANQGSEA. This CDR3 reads CSAVRTGGVYGYTF. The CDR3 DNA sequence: TGCAGCGCAGTCAGGACAGGGGGCGTCTATGGCTACACCTTC. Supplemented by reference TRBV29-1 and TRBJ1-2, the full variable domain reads SAVISQKPSRDICQRGTSLTIQCQVDSQVTMMFWYRQQPGQSLTLIATANQGSEATYESGFVIDKFPISRPNLTFSTLTVSNMSPEDSSIYLCSAVRTGGVYGYTFGSGTRLTVV.

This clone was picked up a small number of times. CDR3 protein: CASSQASGDGQPQHF. CDR3 sequence (DNA): TGTGCCAGCAGCCAAGCCTCAGGGGACGGTCAGCCCCAGCATTTT. The gene calls are TRBV3-1 (or the pseudogene TRBV3-2) and TRBJ1-5; a weak D match, TRBD1 (6 bases). Germline V gives CDR1 LGHDT, CDR2 YNNKEL (reference sequence). CDR3 size: 15 residues. Trimming left V 1 base short and J 6 bases short, with 13 bases between.

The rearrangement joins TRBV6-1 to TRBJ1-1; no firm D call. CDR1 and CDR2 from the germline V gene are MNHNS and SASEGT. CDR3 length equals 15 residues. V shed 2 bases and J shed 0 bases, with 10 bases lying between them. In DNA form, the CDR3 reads TGTGCCAGCAGTGAACGGGAGGTCATGAACACTGAAGCTTTCTTT. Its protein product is CASSEREVMNTEAFF.

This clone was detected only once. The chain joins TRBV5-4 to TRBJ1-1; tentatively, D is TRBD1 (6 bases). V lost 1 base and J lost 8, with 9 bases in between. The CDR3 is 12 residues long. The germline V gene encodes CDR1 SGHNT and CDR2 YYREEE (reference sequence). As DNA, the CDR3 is TGTGCCAGCAGCTTGTGGACAGACGAAGCTTTCTTT. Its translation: CASSLWTDEAFF.

CDR3 protein: CASRQGDQPQHF. For the CDR3, the DNA is TGTGCCAGCAGACAGGGGGATCAGCCCCAGCATTTT. The chain carries TRBV19 and TRBJ1-5; TRBD1 matches 9 bases. The CDR3 sequence is 12 residues long. CDR1 LNHDA and CDR2 SQIVND come from the germline V gene (reference sequence). V lost 9 bases to trimming and J lost 5 bases; unmatched junction nucleotides: 2.

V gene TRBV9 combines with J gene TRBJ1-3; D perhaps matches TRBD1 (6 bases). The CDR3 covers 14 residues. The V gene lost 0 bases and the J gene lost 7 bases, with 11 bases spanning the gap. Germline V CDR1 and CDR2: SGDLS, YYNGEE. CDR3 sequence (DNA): TGTGCCAGCAGCGTAGAGTCGGGGGGCAACACCATATATTTT. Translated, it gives CASSVESGGNTIYF.

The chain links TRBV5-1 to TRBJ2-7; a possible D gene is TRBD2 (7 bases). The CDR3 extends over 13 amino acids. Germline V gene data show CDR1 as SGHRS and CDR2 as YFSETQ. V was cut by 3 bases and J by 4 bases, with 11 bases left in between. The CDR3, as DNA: TGCGCCAGCAGCTCGGGGGGCGGGTACGAGCAGTACTTC. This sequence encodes CASSSGGGYEQYF.

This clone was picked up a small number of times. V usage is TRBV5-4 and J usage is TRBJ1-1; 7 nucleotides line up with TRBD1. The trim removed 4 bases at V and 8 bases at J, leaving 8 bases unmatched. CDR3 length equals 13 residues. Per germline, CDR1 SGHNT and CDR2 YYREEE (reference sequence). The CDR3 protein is CASSRRDSQEAFF. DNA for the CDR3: TGTGCCAGCAGCCGAAGGGACAGCCAAGAAGCTTTCTTT.

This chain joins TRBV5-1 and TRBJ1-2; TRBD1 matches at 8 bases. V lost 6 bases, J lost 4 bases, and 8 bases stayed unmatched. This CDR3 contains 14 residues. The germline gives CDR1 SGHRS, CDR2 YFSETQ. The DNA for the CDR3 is TGCGCCAGCACCGATACAGGGGGGGTCTATGGCTACACCTTC. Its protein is CASTDTGGVYGYTF.

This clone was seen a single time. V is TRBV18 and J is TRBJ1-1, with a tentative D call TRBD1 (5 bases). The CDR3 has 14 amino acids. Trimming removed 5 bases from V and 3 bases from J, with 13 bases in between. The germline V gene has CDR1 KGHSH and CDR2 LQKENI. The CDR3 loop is CASSEQPGDTEAFF. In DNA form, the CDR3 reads TGTGCCAGCTCAGAACAGCCGGGGGACACTGAAGCTTTCTTT.

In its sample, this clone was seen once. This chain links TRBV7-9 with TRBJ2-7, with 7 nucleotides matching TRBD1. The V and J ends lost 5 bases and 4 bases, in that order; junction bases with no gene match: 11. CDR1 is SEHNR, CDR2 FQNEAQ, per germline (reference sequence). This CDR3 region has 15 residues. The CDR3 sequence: CASSGTGTDAYEQYF. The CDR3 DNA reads TGTGCCAGCAGCGGAACCGGGACAGATGCGTACGAGCAGTACTTC.

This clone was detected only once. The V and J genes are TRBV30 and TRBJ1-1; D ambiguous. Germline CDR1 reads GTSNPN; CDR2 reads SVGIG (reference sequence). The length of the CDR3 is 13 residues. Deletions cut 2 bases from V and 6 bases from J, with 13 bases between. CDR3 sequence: CAWSWRGDAEAFF. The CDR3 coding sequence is TGTGCCTGGAGTTGGCGGGGAGACGCTGAAGCTTTCTTT.

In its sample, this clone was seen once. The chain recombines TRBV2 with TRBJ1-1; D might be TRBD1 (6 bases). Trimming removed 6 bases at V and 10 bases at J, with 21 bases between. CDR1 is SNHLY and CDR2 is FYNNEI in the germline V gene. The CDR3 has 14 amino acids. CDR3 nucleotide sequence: TGTGCCAGCAGCTTGGGACAATTGAATGGGGTAGCTTTCTTT. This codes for CASSLGQLNGVAFF.

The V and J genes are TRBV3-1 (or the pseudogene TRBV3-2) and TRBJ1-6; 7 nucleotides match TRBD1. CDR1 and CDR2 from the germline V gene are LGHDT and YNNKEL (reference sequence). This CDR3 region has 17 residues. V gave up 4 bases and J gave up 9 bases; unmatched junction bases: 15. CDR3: CASSPKDRRRRLSPLHF. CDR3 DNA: TGTGCCAGCAGCCCCAAGGACAGGCGGAGGCGGCTTTCACCCCTCCACTTT.

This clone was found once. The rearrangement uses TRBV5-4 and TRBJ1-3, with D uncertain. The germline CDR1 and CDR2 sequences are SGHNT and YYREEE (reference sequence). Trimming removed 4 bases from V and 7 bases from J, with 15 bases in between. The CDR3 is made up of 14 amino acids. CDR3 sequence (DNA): TGTGCCAGCAGCCGTGAGGCGCGCGGTAACACCATATATTTT. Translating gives CASSREARGNTIYF.

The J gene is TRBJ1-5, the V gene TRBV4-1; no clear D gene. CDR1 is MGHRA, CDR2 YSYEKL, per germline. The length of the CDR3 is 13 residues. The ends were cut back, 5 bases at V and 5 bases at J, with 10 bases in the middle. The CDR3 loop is CASSYVSHQPQHF. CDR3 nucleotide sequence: TGCGCCAGCAGCTATGTGTCCCATCAGCCCCAGCATTTT.

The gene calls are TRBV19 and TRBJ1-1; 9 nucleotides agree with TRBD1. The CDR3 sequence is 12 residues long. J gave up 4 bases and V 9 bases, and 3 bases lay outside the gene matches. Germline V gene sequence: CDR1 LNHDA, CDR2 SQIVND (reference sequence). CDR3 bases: TGTGCCAGCGACAGGGGGGGCACTGAAGCTTTCTTT. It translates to CASDRGGTEAFF.

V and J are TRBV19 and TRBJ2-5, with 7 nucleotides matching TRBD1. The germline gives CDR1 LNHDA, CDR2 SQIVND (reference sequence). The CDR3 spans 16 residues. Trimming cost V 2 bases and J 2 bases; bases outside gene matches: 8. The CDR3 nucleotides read TGTGCCAGTAGTATATTCTTAGGGGGCCGACAAGAGACCCAGTACTTC. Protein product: CASSIFLGGRQETQYF.

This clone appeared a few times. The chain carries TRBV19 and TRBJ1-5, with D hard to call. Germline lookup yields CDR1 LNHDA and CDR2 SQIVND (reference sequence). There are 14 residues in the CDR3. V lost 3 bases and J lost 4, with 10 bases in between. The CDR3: CASSISVGNQPQHF. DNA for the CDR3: TGTGCCAGTAGTATTTCGGTCGGGAATCAGCCCCAGCATTTT.

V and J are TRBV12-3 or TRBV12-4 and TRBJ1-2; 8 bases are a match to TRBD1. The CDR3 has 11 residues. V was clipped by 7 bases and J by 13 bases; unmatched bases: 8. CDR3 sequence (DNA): TGTGCCAGCATAAACAGGGGGAAAGGCACCTTC. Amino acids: CASINRGKGTF.

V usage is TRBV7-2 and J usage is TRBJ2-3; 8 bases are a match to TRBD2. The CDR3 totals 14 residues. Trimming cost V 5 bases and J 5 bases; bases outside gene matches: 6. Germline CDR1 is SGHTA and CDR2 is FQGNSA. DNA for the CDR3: TGTGCCAGCAGCCCTCGGGGGGGCAGAGATACGCAGTATTTT. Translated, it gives CASSPRGGRDTQYF.